This T cell receptor beta chain was documented in a study of T cell repertoires in cytomegalovirus infection. V lost 2 bases, J lost 1 base, and 2 bases stayed unmatched. The CDR3 runs to 15 residues. Germline lookup yields CDR1 MNHEY and CDR2 SVGAGI. With respect to this clonotype: Its antigen is not identified.

TCRdb ran MiXCR on the reads and lists one entry per CDR3 protein. Of 55,000 to 70,000 distinct CDR3 sequences listed, 20% to 25% were seen once; the top ten hold roughly three quarters. The clonotype was recovered from a human donor in good health (CMV status not recorded). Some clones in this sample may be carry-over from other donors' samples. Sequenced sample: PBMCs, sequenced either directly or after in vitro stimulation (not recorded which). The chain couples TRBV6-5 to TRBJ2-3; 8 bases map to TRBD2. The CDR3 DNA reads as TGTGCCAGCAGTTACGGAGCGGGGGGCACAGATACGCAGTATTTT. Amino acids: CASSYGAGGTDTQYF.